These 22 T cell receptor beta chains share one sample of origin, sequenced in a study of T cell responses to AZD1222 COVID-19 vaccine. Some clones are missing from TCRdb's copy, which holds only in-frame ones; the method was immunoSEQ multiplex PCR. The sample has under 200,000 clones, 90% to 95% seen once; the top ten hold around 1.3%. The source material was peripheral blood, sampled 28 days after the second AZD1222 dose. Receptor source: an adult who received the AZD1222 COVID-19 vaccine.

The chain is built from TRBV6-2 or TRBV6-3 and TRBJ2-1, with D possibly TRBD2 on 5 matching bases. CDR1 and CDR2 from the germline V gene are MNHEY and SVGEGT. This CDR3 has 15 amino acids. V lost 5 bases, J lost 2 bases, and 13 bases lay in between. The CDR3: CASSMDWNTYNEQFF. In DNA form, the CDR3 reads TGTGCCAGCAGTATGGACTGGAACACCTACAATGAGCAGTTCTTC.

V and J are TRBV30 and TRBJ1-6, with 8 positions matching TRBD1. CDR1 GTSNPN and CDR2 SVGIG come from the germline V gene (reference sequence). The CDR3 runs 14 residues. V lost 5 bases to trimming and J lost 7 bases; unmatched junction nucleotides: 7. For the CDR3, the DNA is TGTGCCTGGGGAGAAGGACAGGGCAATTCACCCCTCCACTTT. It translates to CAWGEGQGNSPLHF.

The chain links TRBV6-5 to TRBJ2-2; TRBD2 might be the D (6 bases). This CDR3 has 15 amino acids. CDR1 MNHEY and CDR2 SVGAGI come from the germline V gene. V shed 5 bases and J shed 4 bases, with 14 bases lying between them. CDR3 protein: CASSPWDGSTGELFF. The CDR3, as DNA: TGTGCCAGCAGTCCCTGGGACGGGAGCACCGGGGAGCTGTTTTTT.

This sequence joins TRBV18 and TRBJ1-1; D uncertain. The germline gives CDR1 KGHSH, CDR2 LQKENI. V was trimmed by 1 base and J by 1 base, leaving 4 bases between them. The CDR3 is made up of 13 amino acids. The CDR3 loop reads CASSPQSNTEAFF. CDR3 nucleotides: TGTGCCAGCTCACCACAGTCGAACACTGAAGCTTTCTTT.

The chain carries TRBV5-6 and TRBJ1-1; 10 nucleotides align to TRBD1. Germline V gene lookup returns CDR1 SGHDT and CDR2 YYEEEE. V lost 0 bases and J lost 4; bases outside the gene matches: 9. This CDR3 spans 17 amino acids. This chain's CDR3 is CASSLVLGQGRSTEAFF. The CDR3 DNA sequence: TGTGCCAGCAGCTTGGTTTTGGGACAGGGGCGCAGCACTGAAGCTTTCTTT. The full variable domain, completed using reference TRBV5-6 and TRBJ1-1, is DAGVTQSPTHLIKTRGQQVTLRCSPKSGHDTVSWYQQALGQGPQFIFQYYEEEERQRGNFPDRFSGHQFPNYSSELNVNALLLGDSALYLCASSLVLGQGRSTEAFFGQGTRLTVV.

The chain carries TRBV5-1 and TRBJ1-4; possible D gene TRBD1, 6 bases. In germline, CDR1 is SGHRS, CDR2 YFSETQ. The CDR3 runs 15 residues. V lost 5 bases, J lost 4 bases, and 15 bases lay in between. CDR3 sequence: CASRKMGGRNEKLFF. CDR3 DNA sequence: TGCGCCAGCAGAAAGATGGGGGGGCGTAATGAAAAACTGTTTTTT.

The chain links TRBV18 to TRBJ2-7; TRBD1 or TRBD2 may be the D gene (5 bases each). In germline, CDR1 is KGHSH, CDR2 LQKENI. The CDR3 length is 14 residues. The V end was cut by 3 bases, the J end by 2 bases, with 11 bases between. The CDR3 reads CASSPGDVTYEQYF. CDR3 DNA sequence: TGTGCCAGCTCACCGGGGGACGTCACCTACGAGCAGTACTTC.

The V and J genes are TRBV2 and TRBJ2-2, with D maybe TRBD1 (5 bases). Trimming took off 6 bases at V and 0 bases at J, with 14 bases between the two ends. The germline gives CDR1 SNHLY, CDR2 FYNNEI. This CDR3 contains 16 residues. The chain's CDR3 is CASSSDSLANTGELFF. DNA for the CDR3: TGTGCCAGCAGCTCTGACAGCTTAGCGAACACCGGGGAGCTGTTTTTT.

This clone showed up just once. This CDR3 is CASGLVGGGPTYEQYF. CDR3 nucleotide sequence: TGTGCTAGTGGTTTGGTAGGCGGCGGTCCTACCTACGAGCAGTACTTC. This chain uses TRBV12-5 with TRBJ2-7; D uncertain. V was pared by 0 bases and J by 2 bases, with 14 bases between. CDR1 and CDR2 (germline): LGHNT, FRNRAP. The CDR3 runs to 16 residues.

V usage is TRBV27 and J usage is TRBJ2-1; perhaps TRBD2 as D (6 bases). V was pared by 6 bases and J by 2 bases, with 14 bases between. The CDR3 consists of 15 residues. The germline V gene encodes CDR1 MNHEY and CDR2 SMNVEV (reference sequence). DNA of the CDR3: TGTGCCAGCAGCTTCACGCGCGGGGCCTACAATGAGCAGTTCTTC. Amino acid sequence: CASSFTRGAYNEQFF.

J is TRBJ2-7 and V is TRBV9; 11 bases map to TRBD1. Germline lookup yields CDR1 SGDLS and CDR2 YYNGEE. Losses at the gene ends were 2 bases for V and 7 bases for J; bases not matched to a gene: 5. CDR3 length: 14 amino acids. The CDR3 reads CASSVGQGAGEQYF. The CDR3 DNA reads TGTGCCAGCAGCGTTGGACAGGGGGCGGGAGAGCAGTACTTC.

This sequence joins TRBV28 and TRBJ1-1, with 9 bases fitting TRBD1. The J segment lost 1 base and the V segment lost 6 bases, leaving 6 bases of the junction unmatched. The germline CDR1 and CDR2 sequences are MDHEN and SYDVKM. The CDR3 runs to 15 residues. CDR3 in DNA: TGTGCCAGCAGGTCAACAGGGGGCTCGAACACTGAAGCTTTCTTT. Its translation is CASRSTGGSNTEAFF.

This clone has a handful of counts. This chain joins TRBV27 and TRBJ2-7; TRBD1 matches at 7 bases. Germline V gene lookup returns CDR1 MNHEY and CDR2 SMNVEV (reference sequence). The CDR3 is made up of 14 amino acids. After removal of 2 bases from V and 4 bases from J, the junction contained 5 bases not matched to a gene. Here the CDR3 reads CASSLLRDSYEQYF. CDR3 DNA: TGTGCCAGCAGTTTACTCCGGGACAGTTACGAGCAGTACTTC.

As to this clone: Other DNA sequences in the same sample also yield this CDR3. The chain joins TRBV3-1 (or the pseudogene TRBV3-2) to TRBJ1-5; the D is unclear. Trimming cost V 1 base and J 2 bases, with 3 bases left between them. This CDR3 comprises 13 residues. Germline V CDR1 and CDR2: LGHDT, YNNKEL (reference sequence). The CDR3 loop reads CASSQGGNQPQHF. CDR3 bases: TGTGCCAGCAGCCAAGGGGGCAATCAGCCCCAGCATTTT.

The gene calls are TRBV28 and TRBJ2-1; a possible D gene is TRBD2 (6 bases). This CDR3 is built from 15 residues. Germline V gene sequence: CDR1 MDHEN, CDR2 SYDVKM. V was cut by 5 bases and J by 8 bases, with 19 bases left in between. The CDR3 DNA sequence: TGTGCCAGCAGTCCCGAGGGGAGGAGGGAAGATGAGCAGTTCTTC. Protein sequence: CASSPEGRREDEQFF.

The sample holds a few counts of this clone. The chain recombines TRBV27 with TRBJ1-4, with TRBD1 matching over 8 bases. Germline trimming cut 6 bases from V and 7 bases from J; bases unmatched to any gene: 13. In germline, CDR1 is MNHEY, CDR2 SMNVEV (reference sequence). The CDR3 loop spans 16 amino acids. CDR3 sequence: CASSSRSGTGIEKLFF. CDR3 in DNA: TGTGCCAGCAGCTCTCGATCCGGGACAGGAATTGAAAAACTGTTTTTT.

V gene TRBV27 combines with J gene TRBJ1-5; 8 bases are shared with TRBD1. The CDR3 extends over 16 amino acids. Trimming cost V 5 bases and J 1 base; bases outside gene matches: 7. The germline gives CDR1 MNHEY, CDR2 SMNVEV (reference sequence). The CDR3 bases are TGTGCCAGCAGTGCCGGGACAGGCCTAAGCAATCAGCCCCAGCATTTT. Protein sequence: CASSAGTGLSNQPQHF.

The chain carries TRBV7-8 and TRBJ1-1, with 11 bases lining up with TRBD1. Germline loops: CDR1 SGHVS, CDR2 FQNEAQ. The V gene end was trimmed by 2 bases and the J gene end by 5 bases; junction bases not matched to a gene: 4. The CDR3 has 15 amino acids. The CDR3 region has the DNA TGTGCCAGCAGCTTATTGGACAGGGGGCATACTGAAGCTTTCTTT. This gives the protein CASSLLDRGHTEAFF.

The CDR3 sequence is CASKIDRADYGYTF. CDR3 DNA sequence: TGTGCCAGCAAGATCGACAGGGCTGACTATGGCTACACCTTC. The chain is built from TRBV27 and TRBJ1-2, with 7 bases aligning to TRBD1. CDR1 is MNHEY and CDR2 is SMNVEV in the germline V gene (reference sequence). Trimming cost V 7 bases and J 3 bases; bases outside gene matches: 8. The CDR3 is 14 residues long.

The rearrangement uses TRBV5-1 and TRBJ1-3, with 7 nucleotides matching TRBD1. V lost 2 bases to trimming and J lost 4 bases; unmatched junction nucleotides: 12. The CDR3 totals 17 residues. Germline-derived CDR1 and CDR2 are SGHRS and YFSETQ. The CDR3 spells CASSLLRGRLEGNTIYF. The DNA for the CDR3 is TGCGCCAGCAGCTTATTGAGGGGGCGACTGGAGGGAAACACCATATATTTT.

The chain employs TRBV11-2 and TRBJ1-3, with D uncertain. Germline V gene sequence: CDR1 SGHAT, CDR2 FQNNGV. V was pared by 0 bases and J by 2 bases, with 8 bases between. This CDR3 has 15 amino acids. Here the CDR3 DNA reads TGTGCCAGCAGCTTAGAGTTGGGCACTGGAAACACCATATATTTT. Translating it yields CASSLELGTGNTIYF.

The chain recombines TRBV28 with TRBJ2-3; D remains ambiguous. V lost 5 bases and J lost 7, with 10 bases in between. Germline V lookup: CDR1 MDHEN, CDR2 SYDVKM. CDR3 length: 12 residues. The CDR3 DNA reads TGTGCCAGCAGTCTGCGCAGAAATACGCAGTATTTT. Translation gives CASSLRRNTQYF.